These 2 T cell receptor beta chains were all obtained from the same sample, sequenced in a study of metastatic and nonmetastatic thyroid tumors. Every patient was untreated before thyroid surgery. MiXCR reprocessed the PCR reads for TCRdb. The sample consists of fewer than 35,000 clones, 25% to 35% of them appearing once. The sequencing sample was made of blood. All receptors derive from a female donor with papillary thyroid cancer or a benign thyroid nodule (not recorded which). Some clones in this sample may be carry-over from other donors' samples.

This clone occurred a few times. V usage is TRBV6-1 and J usage is TRBJ2-7; 10 nucleotides line up with TRBD2. Looked up from germline, CDR1 is MNHNS and CDR2 is SASEGT. CDR3 size: 14 residues. The V gene end was trimmed by 6 bases and the J gene end by 3 bases; junction bases not matched to a gene: 5. In DNA form, the CDR3 reads TGTGCCAGCAGGGCTAGCGGGGGCCTCTACGAGCAGTACTTC. Encoded protein: CASRASGGLYEQYF.

This clone has just one count. The chain joins TRBV11-2 to TRBJ2-2; D remains unclear. Germline values: CDR1 SGHAT, CDR2 FQNNGV. Trimming removed 0 bases at V and 6 bases at J, with 5 bases between. The CDR3 is 13 amino acids. In DNA form, the CDR3 reads TGTGCCAGCAGCTTAGACGGGCCCGGGGAGCTGTTTTTT. Encoded protein: CASSLDGPGELFF.